The 21 T cell receptor beta chains reported below all come from one sample, sequenced in a study of brain T cells in children with intractable seizures. Sequenced by immunoSEQ multiplex PCR; TCRdb stores in-frame clones only, minus some. The table has about 120,000 clones, approximately 94% seen once. The sequencing here drew on peripheral blood, taken at surgery. These TCRs come from a boy younger than two with hemimegalencephaly and intractable seizures.

This chain connects TRBV28 to TRBJ2-1; D remains ambiguous. Germline V gene lookup returns CDR1 MDHEN and CDR2 SYDVKM. The germline V and J ends were trimmed by 2 bases and 1 base, with 12 bases remaining between them. CDR3 length equals 16 residues. The CDR3, as DNA: TGTGCCAGCAGTTTAGTCGGCGGCCCATCCTACAATGAGCAGTTCTTC. Encoded protein: CASSLVGGPSYNEQFF.

The chain has TRBV4-1 and TRBJ2-1; 12 nucleotides match TRBD2. Germline CDR1 is MGHRA and CDR2 is YSYEKL. J gave up 2 bases and V 1 base, and 3 bases lay outside the gene matches. The length of the CDR3 is 17 residues. CDR3 nucleotide sequence: TGCGCCAGCAGCCAAGCCGGGACTAGCGGGCCCTACAATGAGCAGTTCTTC. Translated, it gives CASSQAGTSGPYNEQFF.

The chain combines TRBV10-2 with TRBJ2-7; maybe TRBD1 (5 bases). The CDR3 is 12 residues long. V was pared by 5 bases and J by 7 bases, with 12 bases between. CDR1 and CDR2 (germline): WSHSY, SAAADI. The CDR3 DNA sequence: TGCGCCAGCAGTCCAATAGGGGAAGAGCAGTACTTC. As protein: CASSPIGEEQYF.

In this sample, this clone turned up once. Distinct nucleotide sequences in the sample also encode this CDR3. The CDR3 protein is CASSYSRDTEAFF. The DNA of the CDR3 is TGTGCCAGCAGTTACTCGCGGGACACTGAAGCTTTCTTT. The chain uses TRBV6-5 and TRBJ1-1, with D uncertain. Trimming removed 0 bases at V and 3 bases at J, with 5 bases between. Germline V gene sequence: CDR1 MNHEY, CDR2 SVGAGI. CDR3 length equals 13 residues.

V and J are TRBV23-1 and TRBJ2-2; D unresolved. TRBV23-1 belongs to the ORF category, with a function that is uncertain. There are 13 residues in the CDR3. V dropped 3 bases and J dropped 6 bases, with 8 bases sitting between them. The CDR3 loop reads CASSQKGAGELFF. Written as DNA, the CDR3 is TGCGCCAGCAGTCAGAAGGGCGCCGGGGAGCTGTTTTTT.

V usage is TRBV19 and J usage is TRBJ2-7; D may correspond to TRBD1 or TRBD2 (6 bases each). Looked up from germline, CDR1 is LNHDA and CDR2 is SQIVND (reference sequence). V was cut by 6 bases and J by 6 bases, with 15 bases left in between. CDR3 size: 13 residues. Here the CDR3 DNA reads TGTGCCAGTAGGCAGGTAGGGGGAGGCGAGCAGTACTTC. Its protein is CASRQVGGGEQYF.

This rearrangement joins TRBV24-1 to TRBJ2-1; tentative D call: TRBD2 (6 bases). The CDR3 sequence is 19 residues long. Per germline, CDR1 KGHDR and CDR2 SFDVKD. The germline V and J ends were trimmed by 4 bases and 1 base, with 22 bases remaining between them. This chain's CDR3 is CATSEPSYSGVESYNEQFF. As DNA, the CDR3 is TGTGCCACCAGTGAACCCTCCTATAGCGGAGTGGAGTCCTACAATGAGCAGTTCTTC.

The V call is TRBV7-9, the J call TRBJ2-7, with 7 positions matching TRBD1. Germline CDR1 and CDR2: SEHNR and FQNEAQ (reference sequence). The CDR3 spans 18 residues. Trimming removed 5 bases from V and 2 bases from J; junction bases left unmatched: 18. This CDR3 reads CASSPQILDRALTYEQYF. DNA for the CDR3: TGTGCCAGCAGCCCCCAGATACTAGACAGGGCCCTAACCTACGAGCAGTACTTC.

This sequence joins TRBV6-6 and TRBJ2-3; no clear D gene. Trimming left V 6 bases short and J 6 bases short, with 13 bases between. The CDR3 sequence is 13 residues long. Germline V gene sequence: CDR1 MNHNY, CDR2 SVGAGI (reference sequence). CDR3 DNA sequence: TGTGCCAGCAGCCCCGAGAGGTCCGATACGCAGTATTTT. It translates to CASSPERSDTQYF.

V gene TRBV27 combines with J gene TRBJ2-4; 8 nucleotides line up with TRBD2. J gave up 7 bases and V 3 bases, and 2 bases lay outside the gene matches. This CDR3 has 13 amino acids. Germline CDR1 reads MNHEY; CDR2 reads SMNVEV (reference sequence). CDR3 residues: CASSFREGNIQYF. Written as DNA, the CDR3 is TGTGCCAGCAGTTTCCGGGAGGGGAACATTCAGTACTTC.

The chain joins TRBV3-1 (or the pseudogene TRBV3-2) to TRBJ2-3; D remains ambiguous. Germline lookup yields CDR1 LGHDT and CDR2 YNNKEL (reference sequence). The V end lost 5 bases, the J end lost 6 bases, and 15 bases lay between the germline ends. The CDR3 has 14 residues. The CDR3 coding sequence is TGTGCCAGCAGCACCCACGGCGGCCCTGATACGCAGTATTTT. Translating it yields CASSTHGGPDTQYF.

The V call is TRBV6-2 or TRBV6-3, the J call TRBJ2-3; 9 positions agree with TRBD1. Looked up from germline, CDR1 is MNHEY and CDR2 is SVGEGT. Trimming removed 2 bases from V and 4 bases from J; junction bases left unmatched: 4. The CDR3 sequence is 15 residues long. CDR3 nucleotide sequence: TGTGCCAGCAGTTACCAAGGGACAGGGCCAGATACGCAGTATTTT. It encodes CASSYQGTGPDTQYF.

The gene calls are TRBV10-3 and TRBJ2-7; D call uncertain. Trimming took 0 bases from V and 0 from J, leaving 3 bases between them. Germline assignment: CDR1 ENHRY and CDR2 SYGVKD. The CDR3 runs to 13 residues. The CDR3 sequence is CAISESVSYEQYF. Written as DNA, the CDR3 is TGTGCCATCAGTGAGTCGGTCTCCTACGAGCAGTACTTC.

V usage is TRBV21-1 and J usage is TRBJ2-7; TRBD2 is the table's D call, not checked against the DNA. TRBV21-1 is shown as a pseudogene. This CDR3 contains 11 residues. The CDR3 DNA sequence: TGTGCCAGCAGCCTCCGGGGGGAGCAGTACTTC. Translated: CASSLRGEQYF.

The chain uses TRBV27 and TRBJ1-5, with 7 bases lining up with TRBD1. Trimming took 6 bases from V and 4 from J; bases not matched to a gene: 6. There are 14 residues in the CDR3. Germline loops: CDR1 MNHEY, CDR2 SMNVEV (reference sequence). The CDR3 nucleotides read TGTGCCAGCAGCTTAGGGACAGCTAATCAGCCCCAGCATTTT. Protein product: CASSLGTANQPQHF.

The V and J genes are TRBV28 and TRBJ2-5; TRBD2 matches 9 bases. The J segment lost 4 bases and the V segment lost 2 bases, leaving 8 bases of the junction unmatched. CDR1 and CDR2 (germline): MDHEN, SYDVKM. There are 16 residues in the CDR3. The CDR3 coding sequence is TGTGCCAGCAGTTTACAGGCTAGCGGGAAGAGAGAGACCCAGTACTTC. Amino acid sequence: CASSLQASGKRETQYF.

The chain links TRBV28 to TRBJ2-4; D is perhaps TRBD1 or TRBD2 (5 bases each). Germline V gene sequence: CDR1 MDHEN, CDR2 SYDVKM. Trimming removed 1 base at V and 7 bases at J, with 20 bases between. This CDR3 contains 17 residues. In nucleotides, the CDR3 is TGTGCCAGCAGTTTATCCCCCGGGGACCCGAAGGGGAACATTCAGTACTTC. Protein: CASSLSPGDPKGNIQYF.

This clone was detected only once. The V and J genes are TRBV28 and TRBJ2-3, with 10 nucleotides matching TRBD1. Germline trimming cut 2 bases from V and 5 bases from J; bases unmatched to any gene: 4. The V gene's germline CDR1 is MDHEN and CDR2 SYDVKM. The CDR3 covers 15 residues. CDR3 nucleotide sequence: TGTGCCAGCAGTTTAGACAGGGGGCTTAAAGATACGCAGTATTTT. Its translation: CASSLDRGLKDTQYF.

The chain has TRBV28 and TRBJ2-2; tentatively, D is TRBD1 (6 bases). Germline lookup yields CDR1 MDHEN and CDR2 SYDVKM. Trimming removed 2 bases from V and 6 bases from J, with 16 bases in between. The CDR3 covers 16 residues. CDR3 sequence (DNA): TGTGCCAGCAGTTTAGCTACAGGGATTATATCCGGGGAGCTGTTTTTT. Translated, it gives CASSLATGIISGELFF.

CDR3 coding DNA: TGTGCCAGCAGCCTGGGACTAGCGGGAGTGGGGGGCTCCTACAATGAGCAGTTCTTC. Translating it yields CASSLGLAGVGGSYNEQFF. J is TRBJ2-1 and V is TRBV28; 14 bases align to TRBD2. In germline, CDR1 is MDHEN, CDR2 SYDVKM. The length of the CDR3 is 19 residues. The V and J ends lost 6 bases and 0 bases, in that order; junction bases with no gene match: 10.

This clone was picked up one time. The chain links TRBV28 to TRBJ1-4; weak D call: TRBD1 (5 bases). Germline V gene data show CDR1 as MDHEN and CDR2 as SYDVKM. The CDR3 contains 20 residues. Trimming took off 7 bases at V and 3 bases at J, with 30 bases between the two ends. The CDR3 nucleotides read TGTGCCAGCACCATTGGGGTCCGGGACGCTATTTTGTCTGCTAATGAAAAACTGTTTTTT. It is translated as CASTIGVRDAILSANEKLFF.